This T cell receptor beta chain was observed in a study of blood T cell repertoires in COVID-19. The CDR3 has 15 amino acids. After removal of 5 bases from V and 8 bases from J, the junction contained 10 bases not matched to a gene. Germline CDR1 is SGHNT and CDR2 is YYREEE (reference sequence). TCRdb's table, derived via immunoSEQ multiplex PCR, lists solely in-frame clones and lacks some. This sample has 140,000 to 150,000 clones, with 65% to 90% found just once. This clone was observed once. Sequencing used peripheral blood. V is TRBV5-4 and J is TRBJ2-1; TRBD1 matches 10 bases. This clonotype was obtained from a man in his 60s with active or convalescent COVID-19. CDR3 sequence: CASRTRDRGPHEQFF. In DNA form, the CDR3 reads TGTGCCAGCAGAACCAGGGACAGGGGCCCTCATGAGCAGTTCTTC.